These 7 T cell receptor beta chains originate from one sample sequenced in a study of T cells in Graves' hyperthyroidism and ophthalmopathy. There were TCR beta CDR3 regions amplified from RNA transcripts. During a first-round RT-PCR of the TCR CDR3, the HTBI primer set was used. TCRdb re-called the multiplex PCR reads through MiXCR, storing one row per CDR3 protein. Seen here are fewer than 750,000 distinct CDR3 sequences, about 15% observed once, and the top ten hold around 4.5%. Sequenced: blood. All receptors derive from a middle-aged woman with Graves' ophthalmopathy.

This clonotype was counted at least ten times. J is TRBJ2-3 and V is TRBV7-6; D gene uncertain. The germline V gene encodes CDR1 SGHVS and CDR2 FNYEAQ. V was shortened by 1 base and J by 6 bases, with 11 bases between the two germline ends. There are 14 residues in the CDR3. CDR3 sequence reads: CASSLDSGLDTQYF. Written as DNA, the CDR3 is TGTGCCAGCAGCTTAGATTCTGGGTTGGATACGCAGTATTTT.

This clonotype was recorded many times. CDR3 loop: CSARETGGSSYEQYF. The CDR3 DNA follows: TGCAGTGCTAGAGAGACAGGGGGGAGCTCCTACGAGCAGTACTTC. The chain combines TRBV20-1 with TRBJ2-7; 9 bases align to TRBD1. Germline CDR1 and CDR2: DFQATT and SNEGSKA (reference sequence). The CDR3 loop spans 15 amino acids. J was trimmed by 0 bases and V by 0 bases; bases with no gene match: 3.

This clonotype was observed a few times. This may be a read error, as it is one base from a much larger clone. V is TRBV12-3 or TRBV12-4 and J is TRBJ1-5; no definite D call. The CDR3 contains 13 residues. Trimming stripped 7 bases from V and 0 bases from J, with 7 bases between. The CDR3 coding sequence is TGTGCCAGCACCCAGAGTAGCAATCAGCCCCAGCATTTT. Its protein product is CASTQSSNQPQHF.

This clonotype came up once. This chain connects TRBV6-2 or TRBV6-3 to TRBJ1-2, with D hard to call. V lost 5 bases to trimming and J lost 2 bases, with 12 bases between them. The CDR3 is 14 residues long. The germline CDR1 and CDR2 sequences are MNHEY and SVGEGT. The CDR3 bases are TGTGCCAGCAGTCCCGCTCAGGAGAACTATGGCTACACCTTC. It yields the protein CASSPAQENYGYTF.

This clonotype showed up many times. The J gene is TRBJ1-1, the V gene TRBV6-5; maybe TRBD1 (5 bases). Per germline, CDR1 MNHEY and CDR2 SVGAGI. V was shortened by 0 bases and J by 5 bases, with 13 bases between the two germline ends. CDR3 size: 15 residues. CDR3 DNA sequence: TGTGCCAGCAGTTACTCGATTGGCGGGGGGACTGAAGCTTTCTTT. This sequence encodes CASSYSIGGGTEAFF.

This clonotype was seen repeatedly, ten times or more. The chain couples TRBV7-2 to TRBJ1-1; weak D call: TRBD1 (5 bases). The CDR3 loop spans 13 amino acids. V gave up 2 bases and J gave up 7 bases, with 11 bases separating them. Germline CDR1 and CDR2: SGHTA and FQGNSA. CDR3 sequence (DNA): TGTGCCAGCAGCTTACAGGGAACCCTTGAAGCTTTCTTT. Translated, it gives CASSLQGTLEAFF.

This clonotype was seen repeatedly, ten times or more. The chain is built from TRBV10-3 and TRBJ2-5; 11 bases align to TRBD1. Germline V gives CDR1 ENHRY, CDR2 SYGVKD. The CDR3 sequence is 14 residues long. The ends lost 10 bases at V and 3 bases at J; junction bases unmatched: 7. CDR3 in amino acids: CATQDRGREETQYF. CDR3 bases: TGTGCCACACAGGACAGGGGGCGGGAAGAGACCCAGTACTTC.